Each of the 26 T cell receptor beta chains below was sequenced from the same sample in a study of shared clonotypes between healthy human individuals. The method was immunoSEQ multiplex PCR; TCRdb's version includes in-frame clones alone and lacks a portion of them. The data show about a million clones, 75% seen once. The sequenced sample was memory CD4+ T cells sorted from blood. As to subset: CD45RA-negative fraction. All receptors derive from a man between 18 and 35 years old in good health.

To note about this clone: Other DNA sequences within the sample encode an identical CDR3. This sequence joins TRBV30 and TRBJ2-6; a weak D match, TRBD2 (6 bases). Germline V CDR1 and CDR2: GTSNPN, SVGIG (reference sequence). Trimming removed 3 bases from V and 4 bases from J, with 13 bases in between. There are 15 residues in the CDR3. In DNA, the CDR3 is TGTGCCTGGAGCCGTGGAGGGTCGGGGGCCAACGTCCTGACTTTC. This encodes CAWSRGGSGANVLTF.

The gene calls are TRBV6-5 and TRBJ2-3; perhaps TRBD2 as D (6 bases). In germline, CDR1 is MNHEY, CDR2 SVGAGI. The ends were cut back, 5 bases at V and 1 base at J, with 13 bases in the middle. The CDR3 spans 15 residues. Here the CDR3 DNA reads TGTGCCAGCAGTCCCCAGGGACTCGGCACAGATACGCAGTATTTT. Its protein is CASSPQGLGTDTQYF.

The table lists this clone with a count of one. The V gene is TRBV2, the J gene TRBJ2-1; 9 bases are a match to TRBD1. V was pared by 4 bases and J by 8 bases, with 3 bases of the junction left unmatched. The germline V gene encodes CDR1 SNHLY and CDR2 FYNNEI. The CDR3 covers 13 residues. The CDR3 bases are TGTGCCAGCAGTGTGGACAGGGGCGATGAGCAGTTCTTC. Its translation: CASSVDRGDEQFF.

CDR3 DNA: TGCGCCAGCAGGGTACAGGGGAGCGGGGAGCTGTTTTTT. Translation gives CASRVQGSGELFF. V usage is TRBV5-1 and J usage is TRBJ2-2; 7 bases align to TRBD1. CDR3 size: 13 residues. Germline CDR1 and CDR2: SGHRS and YFSETQ. Germline trimming cut 5 bases from V and 7 bases from J; bases unmatched to any gene: 5.

The J gene is TRBJ1-5, the V gene TRBV7-2; D call uncertain. The V end lost 5 bases, the J end lost 2 bases, and 19 bases lay between the germline ends. The CDR3 contains 17 residues. Per the germline V gene, CDR1 is SGHTA and CDR2 is FQGNSA. The CDR3 region is CASSPEVMGRGNQPQHF. CDR3 nucleotide sequence: TGTGCCAGCAGCCCAGAGGTCATGGGAAGGGGCAATCAGCCCCAGCATTTT.

The rearrangement joins TRBV10-3 to TRBJ2-1; D unclear. CDR3 length equals 13 residues. V was trimmed by 6 bases and J by 8 bases, leaving 14 bases between them. CDR1 is ENHRY, CDR2 SYGVKD, per germline. CDR3 sequence reads: CAIRSMGRDEQFF. The DNA of the CDR3 is TGTGCCATCAGATCTATGGGTAGAGATGAGCAGTTCTTC.

The chain has TRBV7-2 and TRBJ2-2; 7 nucleotides align to TRBD1. J gave up 13 bases and V 2 bases, and 10 bases lay outside the gene matches. CDR1 is SGHTA, CDR2 FQGNSA, per germline. CDR3 length equals 14 residues. CDR3 sequence: CASSLLGGAEVLFF. The CDR3, as DNA: TGTGCCAGCAGCTTATTAGGGGGCGCAGAGGTGCTGTTTTTT.

This rearrangement joins TRBV5-1 to TRBJ2-5; 10 nucleotides match TRBD1. The junction had 12 bases not matched to a gene; V was cut back by 3 bases and J by 4 bases. This CDR3 spans 17 amino acids. Germline V gene sequence: CDR1 SGHRS, CDR2 YFSETQ. This CDR3 is CASSSSFGTGVLETQYF. The CDR3 DNA follows: TGCGCCAGCAGCTCCAGCTTCGGGACAGGGGTTTTAGAGACCCAGTACTTC. The full variable domain, completed using reference TRBV5-1 and TRBJ2-5, is KAGVTQTPRYLIKTRGQQVTLSCSPISGHRSVSWYQQTPGQGLQFLFEYFSETQRNKGNFPGRFSGRQFSNSRSEMNVSTLELGDSALYLCASSSSFGTGVLETQYFGPGTRLLVL.

This clone showed up just once. V usage is TRBV27 and J usage is TRBJ2-7; D might be TRBD2 (5 bases). This CDR3 has 13 amino acids. CDR1 and CDR2 (germline): MNHEY, SMNVEV (reference sequence). With 6 bases removed from V and 4 bases from J, the gap between germline ends came to 13 bases. CDR3 nucleotides: TGTGCCAGCAGCCAAACCCGGGGTTACGAGCAGTACTTC. Its translation is CASSQTRGYEQYF.

For this clone: Other DNA sequences in the same sample also yield this CDR3. This chain connects TRBV9 to TRBJ2-3; TRBD1 aligns across 10 bases. With V trimmed by 3 bases and J by 4 bases, 5 bases remained unmatched. There are 15 residues in the CDR3. Germline-derived CDR1 and CDR2 are SGDLS and YYNGEE. CDR3 in amino acids: CASSAGDRGADTQYF. The CDR3 DNA sequence: TGTGCCAGCAGCGCGGGGGACAGGGGCGCAGATACGCAGTATTTT.

The genes are TRBV18 and TRBJ2-7, with 7 positions matching TRBD1. This CDR3 has 14 residues. V lost 4 bases and J lost 1; bases outside the gene matches: 4. Germline V gene sequence: CDR1 KGHSH, CDR2 LQKENI. The CDR3 coding sequence is TGTGCCAGCTCACAGGGGACAGTTTCCTACGAGCAGTACTTC. It encodes CASSQGTVSYEQYF.

The table lists this clone with a count of one. The V and J genes are TRBV25-1 and TRBJ2-1; D is unclear. Germline values: CDR1 MGHDK, CDR2 SYGVNS. V dropped 6 bases and J dropped 10 bases, with 13 bases sitting between them. This CDR3 has 12 residues. The CDR3 spells CASRAPAAEQFF. The CDR3 nucleotides are TGTGCCAGCAGGGCCCCGGCCGCCGAGCAGTTCTTC.

The chain is built from TRBV7-2 and TRBJ1-3; D gene unclear. The germline V and J ends were trimmed by 5 bases and 0 bases, with 14 bases remaining between them. In germline, CDR1 is SGHTA, CDR2 FQGNSA. This CDR3 contains 16 residues. The chain's CDR3 is CASSPSAVASGNTIYF. The CDR3 bases are TGTGCCAGCAGCCCATCTGCCGTAGCCTCTGGAAACACCATATATTTT.

The V gene is TRBV6-6, the J gene TRBJ1-5; D uncertain. Germline V gene sequence: CDR1 MNHNY, CDR2 SVGAGI (reference sequence). Trimming pared 4 bases from V and 11 bases from J, leaving 21 bases between. This CDR3 comprises 15 residues. The CDR3 DNA is TGTGCCAGCAGTTCGACCCCCGGGCTCCTGGGGACCCAGCATTTT. This sequence encodes CASSSTPGLLGTQHF.

V gene TRBV7-9 combines with J gene TRBJ1-2; D is unresolved. The V gene's germline CDR1 is SEHNR and CDR2 FQNEAQ (reference sequence). V was pared by 4 bases and J by 7 bases, with 13 bases between. The CDR3 loop spans 13 amino acids. CDR3: CASSSGTMSGYTF. As DNA, the CDR3 is TGTGCCAGCAGCTCCGGAACGATGTCTGGCTACACCTTC.

CDR3 in amino acids: CASTPGFLYEQYF. Here the CDR3 DNA reads TGTGCCAGCACCCCGGGATTTTTGTACGAGCAGTACTTC. The chain uses TRBV6-6 and TRBJ2-7; D perhaps matches TRBD2 (5 bases). With 7 bases removed from V and 4 bases from J, the gap between germline ends came to 14 bases. This CDR3 comprises 13 residues. From germline, CDR1 is MNHNY and CDR2 SVGAGI (reference sequence).

This chain uses TRBV19 with TRBJ2-2; D may be TRBD1 (6 bases). V was shortened by 1 base and J by 13 bases, with 19 bases between the two germline ends. The CDR3 covers 15 residues. Germline V CDR1 and CDR2: LNHDA, SQIVND (reference sequence). CDR3 nucleotide sequence: TGTGCCAGTAGTATAGCCTCCTACAGGTTCAGGGGGCTGTTTTTT. It is translated as CASSIASYRFRGLFF.

The chain has TRBV9 and TRBJ1-1; D possibly corresponds to TRBD1 (6 bases). CDR1 and CDR2 (germline): SGDLS, YYNGEE. The CDR3 consists of 15 residues. V lost 3 bases, J lost 3 bases, and 15 bases lay in between. Written as DNA, the CDR3 is TGTGCCAGCAGCGCCCCCGGGGGGGCGCACACTGAAGCTTTCTTT. Translating it yields CASSAPGGAHTEAFF.

The chain has TRBV5-4 and TRBJ1-2; no clear D gene. In germline, CDR1 is SGHNT, CDR2 YYREEE (reference sequence). CDR3 length equals 14 residues. Trimming shortened V by 5 bases and J by 2 bases, and 13 bases separated the two germline ends. The CDR3 DNA sequence: TGTGCCAGCAGTAAGGAACACGGCAACTATGGCTACACCTTC. Amino acid sequence: CASSKEHGNYGYTF.

The chain couples TRBV5-5 to TRBJ2-7; 9 bases agree with TRBD1. Looked up from germline, CDR1 is SGHKS and CDR2 is YYEKEE (reference sequence). V lost 4 bases and J lost 12; bases outside the gene matches: 14. The CDR3 contains 14 residues. The CDR3 sequence is CASSQDPDRGSVYF. The CDR3 DNA reads TGTGCCAGCAGCCAAGACCCGGACAGGGGCTCGGTGTACTTC.

The rearrangement uses TRBV7-9 and TRBJ2-2; D is ambiguous. This CDR3 has 16 amino acids. Germline V gives CDR1 SEHNR, CDR2 FQNEAQ (reference sequence). V was pared by 1 base and J by 6 bases, with 15 bases between. Here the CDR3 DNA reads TGTGCCAGCAGCTTAGATCGGTCTCAACCGGCCGGGGAGCTGTTTTTT. Translating gives CASSLDRSQPAGELFF.

The chain employs TRBV6-5 and TRBJ2-6; D remains ambiguous. CDR1 and CDR2 (germline): MNHEY, SVGAGI. The CDR3 has 14 residues. The V end was cut by 6 bases, the J end by 2 bases, with 8 bases between. CDR3 sequence reads: CASSPWPGANVLTF. CDR3 nucleotide sequence: TGTGCCAGCAGCCCTTGGCCTGGGGCCAACGTCCTGACTTTC.

The gene calls are TRBV5-1 and TRBJ2-7; D uncertain. V was pared by 7 bases and J by 3 bases, with 17 bases between. Germline CDR1 and CDR2: SGHRS and YFSETQ. There are 14 residues in the CDR3. In nucleotides, the CDR3 is TGCGCCAGCGCCTCCGCGGTCCCCCGCTACGAGCAGTACTTC. Its protein product is CASASAVPRYEQYF. The whole variable domain, remainder taken from reference TRBV5-1 and TRBJ2-7, is KAGVTQTPRYLIKTRGQQVTLSCSPISGHRSVSWYQQTPGQGLQFLFEYFSETQRNKGNFPGRFSGRQFSNSRSEMNVSTLELGDSALYLCASASAVPRYEQYFGPGTRLTVT.

With regard to this clone: The same CDR3 arises from other DNA sequences in this sample as well. The chain joins TRBV2 to TRBJ2-7; perhaps TRBD1 as D (5 bases). CDR1 is SNHLY, CDR2 FYNNEI, per germline. The germline V and J ends were trimmed by 6 bases and 4 bases, with 10 bases remaining between them. The CDR3 is made up of 12 amino acids. The CDR3 sequence is CASSPRQYEQYF. Here the CDR3 DNA reads TGTGCCAGCAGCCCTCGACAGTACGAGCAGTACTTC.

This clone was found once. The genes are TRBV7-2 and TRBJ2-1; TRBD2 aligns across 10 bases. This CDR3 has 17 residues. V shed 4 bases, J shed 8 bases, and the junction held 14 bases outside the gene matches. Germline V CDR1 and CDR2: SGHTA, FQGNSA. CDR3 sequence reads: CASSSPILAGVQYEQFF. CDR3 nucleotides: TGTGCCAGCAGCTCCCCAATTCTAGCGGGAGTCCAGTATGAGCAGTTCTTC.

The chain recombines TRBV9 with TRBJ2-3; tentatively, D is TRBD1 or TRBD2 (5 bases each). Per germline, CDR1 SGDLS and CDR2 YYNGEE. This CDR3 is 15 amino acids long. Trimming pared 4 bases from V and 1 base from J, leaving 13 bases between. The CDR3, as DNA: TGTGCCAGCAGCCCCCCGTGGGACCGCACAGATACGCAGTATTTT. Encoded protein: CASSPPWDRTDTQYF.